This T cell receptor beta chain was obtained from a study of shared clonotypes between healthy human individuals. Only in-frame clones appear in the TCRdb table, and some are missing; sequencing was by immunoSEQ multiplex PCR. This table holds over a million clones, approximately 68% found once. V was cut by 4 bases and J by 11 bases, with 9 bases left in between. CDR1 WNHNN and CDR2 SYGVQD come from the germline V gene (reference sequence). The CDR3 is 11 residues long. The clonotype was recovered from a man aged 18 to 29 in good health. The chain uses TRBV10-1 and TRBJ2-1; possible D gene TRBD1, 5 bases. The sequenced sample was memory CD4+ T cells sorted from blood. Subset denoted: CD45RA-negative fraction. The CDR3 protein is CASSGGFKQFF. CDR3 coding DNA: TGCGCCAGCAGTGGGGGCTTTAAGCAGTTCTTC.